This TCR beta chain was found in a study of cytomegalovirus exposure and HLA in healthy donors. Study-level results: High specificity and sensitivity for cytomegalovirus status were reported for the classifier. Previous analysis showed most TCR beta V segments were productive about 90% or about 30% of the time. Under in vitro conditions, a few CMV-associated chains were confirmed as specific for CMV antigens.

About this clone: Its antigen is unknown.

V lost 1 base and J lost 4, with 10 bases in between. CDR1 is SGHVS, CDR2 FQNEAQ, per germline. This CDR3 has 15 residues. The PCR employed 60 Vbeta primers together with 13 Jbeta primers. Clones were read by immunoSEQ multiplex PCR, and TCRdb kept only the in-frame ones, dropping some. The data contain around 300,000 clones, around four fifths of them seen just once; the ten biggest clones take up about 2%. The sequenced sample was PBMCs. The origin of this receptor is a woman aged 40 to 50 in good health and CMV-seropositive. The chain links TRBV7-8 to TRBJ2-2; D gene ambiguous. The CDR3 reads CASSLGRSGTGELFF. The CDR3, as DNA: TGTGCCAGCAGCTTAGGGCGGTCCGGCACCGGGGAGCTGTTTTTT.